This TCR beta chain was captured in a study of cytomegalovirus exposure and HLA in healthy donors. TCRdb's table, derived via immunoSEQ multiplex PCR, lists solely in-frame clones and lacks some. The data show roughly 120,000 clones, more than 70% seen once. This CDR3 spans 15 amino acids. The germline V and J ends were trimmed by 1 base and 3 bases, with 12 bases remaining between them. Germline V gives CDR1 SGHAT, CDR2 FQNNGV. This clonotype was sampled from a man younger than 35 in good health and CMV-seronegative. This rearrangement joins TRBV11-2 to TRBJ1-2; the D gene is possibly TRBD1 (5 bases). The sample taken for sequencing was PBMCs. CDR3 region: CASSLGWTQYYGYTF. DNA of the CDR3: TGTGCCAGCAGCTTAGGCTGGACACAGTACTATGGCTACACCTTC.